This T cell receptor (beta chain) appears in the sequencing data of a study of OX40 agonist ivuxolimab in advanced cancers. The overall study: Enrollees could have had prior anti-PD-1, anti-PD-L1 or anti-CTLA-4 therapy, which more than 30% had received. The study reported partial responses in three patients: one hepatocellular carcinoma, two cutaneous melanoma.

The cohort excluded patients with autoimmune disease history or systemic immunosuppression. As regards this clone: Its antigen is unidentified.

V was pared by 5 bases and J by 8 bases, with 22 bases between. The CDR3 contains 16 residues. Germline CDR1 reads SGHVS; CDR2 reads FNYEAQ. Here immunoSEQ multiplex PCR was the method, and the copy in TCRdb shows in-frame clones only, minus some. The sample shows about 49,000 clones, 60% to 80% of them seen only once. Study outcomes and limitations: The 0.1-3.0 mg/kg partial responders had among the lowest clonal expansion.

The V call is TRBV7-6, the J call TRBJ2-1, with D possibly matching TRBD2 (5 bases). The sample in question was CD4+ or CD8+ T cells sorted from blood, obtained in a trial of the OX40 agonist ivuxolimab. This TCR derives from an adult with an advanced solid tumor such as melanoma, head and neck, liver or kidney cancer. CDR3 amino acids: CASSLPSPTGRYEQFF. The CDR3 bases are TGTGCCAGCAGCCTCCCGTCCCCCACGGGAAGGTATGAGCAGTTCTTC.